This T cell receptor (beta chain) was observed in a study of blood T cell repertoires in COVID-19. Overall study: Sample material is recorded as cDNA or gDNA derived from T cells, B-cell-depleted T cells, or PBMCs.

Original methodology: Using reference gene primer amplification, nucleated cell counts were estimated. Generated by immunoSEQ multiplex PCR, the TCRdb table keeps only in-frame clones and is missing some. Clone size and the V and J calls come from that table; the DNA yielded D and trimming. This table has about 71,000 clones, 89% appearing once. The V gene lost 4 bases and the J gene lost 2 bases, with 9 bases spanning the gap. From germline, CDR1 is KGHSH and CDR2 LQKENI. The CDR3 consists of 14 residues. This chain links TRBV18 with TRBJ1-5, with D uncertain. Material for sequencing was peripheral blood. This clonotype was obtained from a man aged 45-65 years with active COVID-19. CDR3 in amino acids: CASSRYGGNQPQHF. The CDR3 nucleotides read TGTGCCAGCTCACGATACGGAGGCAATCAGCCCCAGCATTTT.